The clone carrying this T cell receptor beta chain has just a few counts. What it binds is unknown. TCRdb reprocessed the RT-PCR reads via MiXCR and lists one record per CDR3 protein. The sample holds about 18,000 distinct CDR3 sequences; roughly two thirds are singletons and the top ten take about 8%. This specimen belongs to a study of yellow fever vaccine responses in identical twins. Study findings and constraints: Each twin's T cell response to the vaccine was reported to look partly convergent and partly personalized.

This CDR3 has 14 residues. CDR1 SQVTM and CDR2 ANQGSEA come from the germline V gene. Deletions cut 1 base from V and 10 bases from J, with 16 bases between. The material was T cells from blood (PBMCs), unsorted or a sorted subset (not recorded which), obtained before or after yellow fever vaccination (not recorded which). This TCR was sampled from a woman aged 18-29 years who received the yellow fever vaccine. The chain is built from TRBV29-1 and TRBJ2-2, with a tentative D call TRBD1 (5 bases). In DNA, the CDR3 is TGCAGCGTTGAAGGACCAGGGCCCTGGGAGGAGCTGTTTTTT. Encoded protein: CSVEGPGPWEELFF.